What follows are 28 T cell receptor beta chains derived from one specimen sequenced in a study of cytomegalovirus exposure and HLA in healthy donors. Vbeta (60) and Jbeta (13) primers were used in the PCR. TCRdb's table, derived via immunoSEQ multiplex PCR, lists solely in-frame clones and lacks some. This sample has approximately 220,000 clones, with over 60% found just once. Sequencing was done on a sample of PBMCs. These TCRs come from a male donor in good health and CMV-seronegative.

This clone was picked up a small number of times. The chain combines TRBV7-2 with TRBJ2-2; 10 bases agree with TRBD2. The trim removed 2 bases at V and 6 bases at J, leaving 6 bases unmatched. CDR1 is SGHTA and CDR2 is FQGNSA in the germline V gene. The CDR3 spans 16 residues. CDR3 nucleotide sequence: TGTGCCAGCAGCTTATTAGCGGGGGGCAAGTCCGGGGAGCTGTTTTTT. Translated, it gives CASSLLAGGKSGELFF.

The chain combines TRBV6-6 with TRBJ1-2; 12 bases fit TRBD1. The CDR3 is 14 amino acids. The germline CDR1 and CDR2 sequences are MNHNY and SVGAGI (reference sequence). Trimming at V came to 5 bases and at J to 4 bases, leaving 2 bases not matched to a gene. CDR3: CASSGDRGPYGYTF. Written as DNA, the CDR3 is TGTGCCAGCAGTGGGGACAGGGGGCCCTATGGCTACACCTTC.

The J gene is TRBJ2-7, the V gene TRBV14, with 7 nucleotides matching TRBD2. From germline, CDR1 is SGHDN and CDR2 FVKESK. This CDR3 contains 15 residues. The J segment lost 4 bases and the V segment lost 0 bases, leaving 6 bases of the junction unmatched. The CDR3: CASSQDAGDKYEQYF. In DNA, the CDR3 is TGTGCCAGCAGCCAAGATGCGGGGGATAAGTACGAGCAGTACTTC.

The rearrangement joins TRBV10-1 to TRBJ2-3, with 8 nucleotides matching TRBD1. This CDR3 has 16 amino acids. Trimming cost V 4 bases and J 2 bases; bases outside gene matches: 8. Germline V lookup: CDR1 WNHNN, CDR2 SYGVQD (reference sequence). The CDR3 loop reads CASSAGQGSDTDTQYF. Written as DNA, the CDR3 is TGCGCCAGCAGTGCCGGACAGGGATCGGACACAGATACGCAGTATTTT.

The chain recombines TRBV5-5 with TRBJ2-1; TRBD1 aligns across 8 bases. CDR3 size: 14 residues. Germline CDR1 and CDR2: SGHKS and YYEKEE (reference sequence). Germline trimming cut 4 bases from V and 8 bases from J; bases unmatched to any gene: 8. For the CDR3, the DNA is TGTGCCAGCAGCCTCCGGACAGGGATTCATGAGCAGTTCTTC. Its protein product is CASSLRTGIHEQFF.

The chain links TRBV11-3 to TRBJ1-5; TRBD1 matches at 9 bases. The CDR3 covers 17 residues. CDR1 is SGHNT and CDR2 is YENEEA in the germline V gene. Trimming took 4 bases from V and 4 from J; bases not matched to a gene: 11. In nucleotides, the CDR3 is TGTGCCAGCAGCTCTCCCCCCGGACAGGGGCGAAATCAGCCCCAGCATTTT. It specifies CASSSPPGQGRNQPQHF. Based on the CDR3 plus reference TRBV11-3 and TRBJ1-5, the full variable domain is EAGVVQSPRYKIIEKKQPVAFWCNPISGHNTLYWYLQNLGQGPELLIRYENEEAVDDSQLPKDRFSAERLKGVDSTLKIQPAELGDSAVYLCASSSPPGQGRNQPQHFGDGTRLSIL.

This clone came up a few times. The chain has TRBV4-1 and TRBJ2-7, with a tentative D call TRBD1 (6 bases). Trimming cost V 3 bases and J 2 bases, with 14 bases left between them. CDR1 is MGHRA, CDR2 YSYEKL, per germline. This CDR3 spans 15 amino acids. Here the CDR3 DNA reads TGCGCCAGCAGCCAGGCCGGGACATCCCCCTACGAGCAGTACTTC. Residues: CASSQAGTSPYEQYF.

This chain connects TRBV7-6 to TRBJ2-7, with D maybe TRBD2 (6 bases). Trimming took off 1 base at V and 2 bases at J, with 12 bases between the two ends. CDR1 is SGHVS, CDR2 FNYEAQ, per germline. The CDR3 extends over 15 amino acids. CDR3 region: CASSLEASAAYEQYF. The CDR3 DNA follows: TGTGCCAGCAGCTTAGAGGCTAGCGCAGCCTACGAGCAGTACTTC.

The chain employs TRBV7-9 and TRBJ1-4, with D tentatively TRBD1 (5 bases). The CDR3 has 15 residues. V dropped 1 base and J dropped 4 bases, with 10 bases sitting between them. Germline CDR1 reads SEHNR; CDR2 reads FQNEAQ (reference sequence). In DNA, the CDR3 is TGTGCCAGCAGCTTAGTGGGCAGGGATAATGAAAAACTGTTTTTT. Encoded protein: CASSLVGRDNEKLFF. The variable domain in full, completed from reference TRBV7-9 and TRBJ1-4, reads DTGVSQNPRHKITKRGQNVTFRCDPISEHNRLYWYRQTLGQGPEFLTYFQNEAQLEKSRLLSDRFSAERPKGSFSTLEIQRTEQGDSAMYLCASSLVGRDNEKLFFGSGTQLSVL.

The chain couples TRBV28 to TRBJ2-7; D is undetermined. The CDR3 runs to 13 residues. Germline loops: CDR1 MDHEN, CDR2 SYDVKM. Trimming stripped 6 bases from V and 1 base from J, with 10 bases between. CDR3 in amino acids: CASSRLGSYEQYF. DNA of the CDR3: TGTGCCAGCAGCAGGTTAGGTTCCTACGAGCAGTACTTC.

In its sample, this clone was seen once. The chain is built from TRBV19 and TRBJ1-3; D is uncertain. The CDR3 extends over 15 amino acids. Trimming pared 6 bases from V and 1 base from J, leaving 13 bases between. The germline V gene has CDR1 LNHDA and CDR2 SQIVND (reference sequence). As DNA, the CDR3 is TGTGCCAGTAGCAATGCGGGAGTTTCTGGAAACACCATATATTTT. Protein product: CASSNAGVSGNTIYF.

The chain has TRBV28 and TRBJ2-4, with 9 bases identical to TRBD1. The J segment lost 1 base and the V segment lost 7 bases, leaving 8 bases of the junction unmatched. The CDR3 is 16 amino acids. Germline V lookup: CDR1 MDHEN, CDR2 SYDVKM. CDR3 protein: CASNEQGARAKNIQYF. The CDR3 coding sequence is TGTGCCAGCAATGAACAGGGGGCGCGCGCCAAAAACATTCAGTACTTC.

This clone was seen just once. The rearrangement links TRBV27 to TRBJ2-7; 8 bases are a match to TRBD1. Germline V gene data show CDR1 as MNHEY and CDR2 as SMNVEV (reference sequence). V dropped 0 bases and J dropped 3; count of bases not matched to a gene: 7. This CDR3 region has 16 residues. The CDR3 loop is CASSLSAGQGFYEQYF. The CDR3 region has the DNA TGTGCCAGCAGTTTATCGGCCGGACAGGGTTTCTACGAGCAGTACTTC.

This sequence joins TRBV5-1 and TRBJ1-2; 7 bases are a match to TRBD1. With V trimmed by 1 base and J by 4 bases, 7 bases remained unmatched. Germline values: CDR1 SGHRS, CDR2 YFSETQ. The CDR3 runs 15 residues. CDR3 bases: TGCGCCAGCAGCTTGCCCCTGACAGGGCCCTATGGCTACACCTTC. As protein: CASSLPLTGPYGYTF.

V is TRBV5-8 and J is TRBJ1-2; D unclear. With 1 base removed from V and 2 bases from J, the gap between germline ends came to 6 bases. The germline CDR1 and CDR2 sequences are SGHTS and YDEGEE. The CDR3 is 13 amino acids. CDR3 DNA: TGTGCCAGCAGCTTGACAGAAAACTATGGCTACACCTTC. As protein: CASSLTENYGYTF.

The V call is TRBV9, the J call TRBJ2-5, with TRBD2 matching 9 bases. V shed 4 bases and J 2 bases; nucleotides not matched to a gene: 6. CDR1 is SGDLS, CDR2 YYNGEE, per germline. The CDR3 covers 15 residues. The CDR3 nucleotides are TGTGCCAGCAGCAAGACTAGCGGAGATCAAGAGACCCAGTACTTC. Protein sequence: CASSKTSGDQETQYF.

V is TRBV11-2 and J is TRBJ2-5, with a weak D call TRBD1 (6 bases). Germline-derived CDR1 and CDR2 are SGHAT and FQNNGV. There are 15 residues in the CDR3. The ends were cut back, 0 bases at V and 5 bases at J, with 13 bases in the middle. Written as DNA, the CDR3 is TGTGCCAGCAGCTTAGAGGAGGTACAGGGTGAGACCCAGTACTTC. This gives the protein CASSLEEVQGETQYF.

The V and J genes are TRBV7-3 and TRBJ1-1, with unresolved D. The V end was cut by 2 bases, the J end by 11 bases, with 15 bases between. CDR1 and CDR2 from the germline V gene are SGHTA and FQGTGA. The CDR3 runs to 13 residues. The CDR3 sequence is CASSLYLEGTAFF. As DNA, the CDR3 is TGTGCCAGCAGCTTATACTTGGAGGGAACCGCTTTCTTT.

The J gene is TRBJ1-4, the V gene TRBV7-9; possibly TRBD1 for D (6 bases). Trimming took off 5 bases at V and 5 bases at J, with 15 bases between the two ends. CDR1 SEHNR and CDR2 FQNEAQ come from the germline V gene (reference sequence). The CDR3 sequence is 15 residues long. The CDR3 loop reads CASSPRDTENEKLFF. The DNA for the CDR3 is TGTGCCAGCAGCCCCAGGGACACCGAGAATGAAAAACTGTTTTTT. Drawing the rest from reference TRBV7-9 and TRBJ1-4, the complete variable domain is DTGVSQNPRHKITKRGQNVTFRCDPISEHNRLYWYRQTLGQGPEFLTYFQNEAQLEKSRLLSDRFSAERPKGSFSTLEIQRTEQGDSAMYLCASSPRDTENEKLFFGSGTQLSVL.

The chain is built from TRBV4-3 and TRBJ2-2, with a weak D call TRBD1 (6 bases). Trimming removed 3 bases from V and 2 bases from J, with 13 bases in between. The CDR3 has 16 amino acids. Germline-derived CDR1 and CDR2 are LGHNA and YSLEER. The CDR3 DNA reads as TGCGCCAGCAGCCACGAACCCGGGACAAACACCGGGGAGCTGTTTTTT. Amino acids: CASSHEPGTNTGELFF.

V gene TRBV18 combines with J gene TRBJ2-7; 11 bases are a match to TRBD1. CDR1 KGHSH and CDR2 LQKENI come from the germline V gene. V lost 4 bases, J lost 6 bases, and 2 bases stayed unmatched. This CDR3 comprises 13 residues. The CDR3 bases are TGTGCCAGCTCACAGGGACAGGGGGTCGAGCAGTACTTC. Translating gives CASSQGQGVEQYF.

The V call is TRBV5-1, the J call TRBJ2-1; D gene ambiguous. Per the germline V gene, CDR1 is SGHRS and CDR2 is YFSETQ. This CDR3 contains 11 residues. Trimming shortened V by 0 bases and J by 10 bases, and 5 bases separated the two germline ends. CDR3 nucleotides: TGCGCCAGCAGCTTGGTGACAGAGCAGTTCTTC. Protein: CASSLVTEQFF.

The chain carries TRBV7-3 and TRBJ2-7; 8 bases fit TRBD2. CDR3 length: 13 amino acids. Germline CDR1 reads SGHTA; CDR2 reads FQGTGA. After removal of 4 bases from V and 6 bases from J, the junction contained 5 bases not matched to a gene. This CDR3 reads CASSSGTRSEQYF. The CDR3 DNA sequence: TGTGCCAGCAGCTCCGGGACTAGGAGCGAGCAGTACTTC.

The chain recombines TRBV6-5 with TRBJ1-3, with no clear D. Deletions cut 4 bases from V and 8 bases from J, with 6 bases between. Per the germline V gene, CDR1 is MNHEY and CDR2 is SVGAGI. The CDR3 totals 11 residues. The CDR3 nucleotides read TGTGCCAGCAGTTCAGGTCACACCATATATTTT. It yields the protein CASSSGHTIYF.

The V call is TRBV11-2, the J call TRBJ1-5, with D hard to call. Germline CDR1 is SGHAT and CDR2 is FQNNGV. V was shortened by 1 base and J by 5 bases, with 6 bases between the two germline ends. The CDR3 contains 13 residues. CDR3 protein: CASSLGVDQPQHF. CDR3 DNA sequence: TGTGCCAGCAGCTTAGGTGTCGATCAGCCCCAGCATTTT.

The rearrangement uses TRBV27 and TRBJ1-5, with D possibly matching TRBD1 (5 bases). V lost 3 bases and J 5 bases, leaving 17 bases between the germline ends. CDR3 length: 16 amino acids. The V gene's germline CDR1 is MNHEY and CDR2 SMNVEV (reference sequence). The CDR3 DNA follows: TGTGCCAGCAGTTTGTCTGGACAAAGGGTAGATCAGCCCCAGCATTTT. Translating gives CASSLSGQRVDQPQHF.

This clone was observed a single time. This chain links TRBV25-1 with TRBJ2-7; TRBD1 aligns across 7 bases. With V trimmed by 11 bases and J by 5 bases, 9 bases remained unmatched. This CDR3 has 12 amino acids. Germline assignment: CDR1 MGHDK and CDR2 SYGVNS. CDR3 amino acids: CASLQGLDEQYF. The CDR3 DNA is TGTGCCTCACTACAGGGGCTAGACGAGCAGTACTTC.

V is TRBV27 and J is TRBJ1-1; 7 bases map to TRBD1. Per the germline V gene, CDR1 is MNHEY and CDR2 is SMNVEV (reference sequence). After removal of 5 bases from V and 7 bases from J, the junction contained 13 bases not matched to a gene. The CDR3 spans 15 residues. Here the CDR3 DNA reads TGTGCCAGCAGTACCCGACAGGGCTGGCCCCTTGAAGCTTTCTTT. This encodes CASSTRQGWPLEAFF.